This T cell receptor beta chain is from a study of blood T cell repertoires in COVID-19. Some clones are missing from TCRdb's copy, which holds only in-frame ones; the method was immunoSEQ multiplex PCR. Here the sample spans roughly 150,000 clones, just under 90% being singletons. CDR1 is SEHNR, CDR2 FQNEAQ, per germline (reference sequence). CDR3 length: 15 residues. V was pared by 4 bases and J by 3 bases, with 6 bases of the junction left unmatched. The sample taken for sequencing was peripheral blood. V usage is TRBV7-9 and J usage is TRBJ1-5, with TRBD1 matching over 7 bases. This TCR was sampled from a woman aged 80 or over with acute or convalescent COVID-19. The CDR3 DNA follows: TGTGCCAGCAGCTATGGGGGACAGCCCAATCAGCCCCAGCATTTT. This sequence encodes CASSYGGQPNQPQHF.